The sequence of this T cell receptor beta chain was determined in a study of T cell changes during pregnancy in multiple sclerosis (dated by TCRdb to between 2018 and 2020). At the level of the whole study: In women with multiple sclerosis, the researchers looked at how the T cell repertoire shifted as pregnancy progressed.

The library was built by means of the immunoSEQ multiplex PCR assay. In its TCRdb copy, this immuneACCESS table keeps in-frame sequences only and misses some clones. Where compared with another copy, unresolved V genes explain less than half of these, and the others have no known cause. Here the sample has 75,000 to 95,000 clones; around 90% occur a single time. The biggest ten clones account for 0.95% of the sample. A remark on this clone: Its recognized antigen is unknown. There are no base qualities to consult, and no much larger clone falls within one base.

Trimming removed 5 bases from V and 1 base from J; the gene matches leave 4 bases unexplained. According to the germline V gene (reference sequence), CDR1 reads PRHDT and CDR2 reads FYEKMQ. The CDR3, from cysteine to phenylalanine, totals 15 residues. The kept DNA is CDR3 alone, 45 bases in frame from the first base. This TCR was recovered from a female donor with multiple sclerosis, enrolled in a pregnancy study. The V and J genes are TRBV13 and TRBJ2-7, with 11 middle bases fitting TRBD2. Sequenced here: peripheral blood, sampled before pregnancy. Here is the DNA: TGTGCCAGCAGCCGAACTAGCGGGGGATCCTACGAGCAGTACTTC. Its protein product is CASSRTSGGSYEQYF.